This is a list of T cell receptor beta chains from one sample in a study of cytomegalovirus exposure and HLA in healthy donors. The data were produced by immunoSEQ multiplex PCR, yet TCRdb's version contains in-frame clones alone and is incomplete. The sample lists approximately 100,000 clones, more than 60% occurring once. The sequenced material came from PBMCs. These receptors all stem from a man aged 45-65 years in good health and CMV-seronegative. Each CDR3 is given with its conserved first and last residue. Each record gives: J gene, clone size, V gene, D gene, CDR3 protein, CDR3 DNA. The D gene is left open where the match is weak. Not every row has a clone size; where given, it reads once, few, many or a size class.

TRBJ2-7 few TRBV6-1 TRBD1 CASREDRGHEQYF TGTGCCAGCAGGGAAGACAGGGGCCACGAGCAGTACTTC
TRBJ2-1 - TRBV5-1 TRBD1 CASSRGQGYNNEQFF TGCGCCAGCAGCAGGGGACAGGGGTACAACAATGAGCAGTTCTTC
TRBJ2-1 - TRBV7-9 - CASSQGPSEYNEQFF TGTGCCAGCAGCCAAGGCCCTAGCGAGTACAATGAGCAGTTCTTC
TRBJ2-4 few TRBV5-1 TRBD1 CASSSRDRDIQYF TGCGCCAGCAGCTCCCGGGACAGGGATATTCAGTACTTC
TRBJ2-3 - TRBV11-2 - CASSAHRDADTQYF TGTGCCAGCAGCGCACACAGGGACGCAGATACGCAGTATTTT
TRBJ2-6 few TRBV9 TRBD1 CASSLGQGAGANVLTF TGTGCCAGCAGCTTGGGACAGGGGGCCGGGGCCAACGTCCTGACTTTC
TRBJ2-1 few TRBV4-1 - CASSQARVASGNEQFF TGCGCCAGCAGCCAAGCCCGGGTGGCGAGTGGCAATGAGCAGTTCTTC
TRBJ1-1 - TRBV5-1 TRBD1 CASSSAGGIGTEAFF TGCGCCAGCAGCTCCGCAGGGGGGATCGGCACTGAAGCTTTCTTT
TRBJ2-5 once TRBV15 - CATSPGVDETQYF TGTGCCACCAGTCCGGGGGTTGATGAGACCCAGTACTTC
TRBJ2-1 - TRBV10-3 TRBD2 CATTGTSGNNEQFF TGTGCCACCACCGGGACTAGCGGAAACAATGAGCAGTTCTTC
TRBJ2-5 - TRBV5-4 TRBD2 CASSQGLADQETQYF TGTGCCAGCAGCCAAGGACTAGCGGACCAAGAGACCCAGTACTTC
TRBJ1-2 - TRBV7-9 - CASSLGAGGVAEGYTF TGTGCCAGCAGCTTAGGGGCGGGGGGAGTGGCGGAAGGCTACACCTTC
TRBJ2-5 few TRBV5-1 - CASRMEGETQYF TGCGCCAGCAGGATGGAGGGAGAGACCCAGTACTTC
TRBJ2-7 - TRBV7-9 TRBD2 CASSPSTGRAYEQYF TGTGCCAGCAGCCCATCCACGGGGAGGGCTTACGAGCAGTACTTC
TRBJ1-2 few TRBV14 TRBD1 CASSQMTGIANYGYTF TGTGCCAGCAGCCAAATGACAGGGATTGCTAACTATGGCTACACCTTC
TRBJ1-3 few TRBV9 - CASSGAPDTFSGNTIYF TGTGCCAGCAGCGGGGCGCCAGATACCTTCTCTGGAAACACCATATATTTT
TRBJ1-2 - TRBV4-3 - CASSQAQGYGYTF TGCGCCAGCAGCCAAGCCCAGGGCTATGGCTACACCTTC
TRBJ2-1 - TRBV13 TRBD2 CASSHSSTSGDNEQFF TGTGCCAGCAGCCACTCCTCGACTAGCGGGGACAATGAGCAGTTCTTC
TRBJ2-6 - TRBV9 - CASSVGARGSGANVLTF TGTGCCAGCAGCGTAGGAGCCAGGGGCTCTGGGGCCAACGTCCTGACTTTC
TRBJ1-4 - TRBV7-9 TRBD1 CSSSRAGTGYEKLFF TGTTCCAGCAGCCGAGCCGGGACAGGGTATGAAAAACTGTTTTTT
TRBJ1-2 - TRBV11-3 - CASSHPDSSSYGYTF TGTGCCAGCAGCCACCCCGACTCAAGTAGCTATGGCTACACCTTC
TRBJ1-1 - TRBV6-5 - CASSAPGQEAFF TGTGCCAGCAGTGCCCCGGGACAAGAAGCTTTCTTT
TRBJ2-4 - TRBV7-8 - CASRPDSLGIQYF TGTGCCAGCAGGCCAGACAGTTTAGGCATTCAGTACTTC
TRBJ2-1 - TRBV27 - CASSFASGDNEQFF TGTGCCAGCAGTTTTGCCAGCGGAGACAATGAGCAGTTCTTC
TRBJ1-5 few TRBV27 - CASSASSGSSNQPQHF TGTGCCAGCAGTGCTTCCTCGGGGTCAAGCAATCAGCCCCAGCATTTT
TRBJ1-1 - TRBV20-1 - CSARTDKAFF TGCAGTGCTAGGACGGACAAAGCTTTCTTT
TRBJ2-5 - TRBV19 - CASSNRVEETQYF TGTGCCAGTAGTAACCGGGTAGAAGAGACCCAGTACTTC
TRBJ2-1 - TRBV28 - CASSRGQEPYNEQFF TGTGCCAGCAGCCGCGGACAAGAACCCTACAATGAGCAGTTCTTC
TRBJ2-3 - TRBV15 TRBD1 CATRGTGPTDTQYF TGTGCCACCCGGGGGACAGGGCCCACAGATACGCAGTATTTT
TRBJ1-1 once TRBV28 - CASSSTGRNTEAFF TGTGCCAGCAGTTCGACAGGAAGGAACACTGAAGCTTTCTTT
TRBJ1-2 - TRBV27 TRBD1 CASSPHPDRDYGYTF TGTGCCAGCAGTCCTCACCCCGACAGGGACTATGGCTACACCTTC
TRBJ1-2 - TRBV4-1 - CASSQGGLVYGYTF TGCGCCAGCAGCCAAGGGGGCCTGGTCTATGGCTACACCTTC
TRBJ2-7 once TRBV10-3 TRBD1 CAISTRDRENEQYF TGTGCCATCAGCACGAGGGACAGGGAAAACGAGCAGTACTTC
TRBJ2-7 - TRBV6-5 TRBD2 CASSPQRELYEQYF TGTGCCAGCAGTCCTCAGCGGGAACTCTACGAGCAGTACTTC
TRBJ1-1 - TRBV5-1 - CASSLSPRPNTEAFF TGCGCCAGCAGCTTATCTCCGCGCCCGAACACTGAAGCTTTCTTT
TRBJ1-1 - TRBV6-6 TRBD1 CASSIIQGAQGTEAFF TGTGCCAGCTCCATAATTCAGGGGGCGCAGGGCACTGAAGCTTTCTTT
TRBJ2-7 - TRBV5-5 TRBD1 CASSRDRPDPYEQYF TGTGCCAGCAGCCGGGACAGGCCAGACCCCTACGAGCAGTACTTC
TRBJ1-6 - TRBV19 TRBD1 CASSTQGAKDSPLHF TGTGCCAGTAGTACACAGGGGGCTAAGGATTCACCCCTCCACTTT
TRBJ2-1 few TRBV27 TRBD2 CASKGLAGGPGEQFF TGTGCCAGCAAGGGACTAGCGGGAGGGCCAGGTGAGCAGTTCTTC
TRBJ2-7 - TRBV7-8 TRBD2 CASREEAGLTYEQYF TGTGCCAGCCGGGAGGAGGCAGGGTTGACCTACGAGCAGTACTTC
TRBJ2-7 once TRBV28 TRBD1 CATRRDSDYEQYF TGTGCCACGAGACGGGACAGCGATTACGAGCAGTACTTC
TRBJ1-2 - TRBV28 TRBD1 CASSRGQGRYGYTF TGTGCCAGCAGCCGGGGACAGGGGCGATATGGCTACACCTTC
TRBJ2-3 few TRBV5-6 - CASSFGGFYGTDTQYF TGTGCCAGCAGCTTCGGGGGTTTTTATGGCACAGATACGCAGTATTTT
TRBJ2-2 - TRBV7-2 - CASSLGYDTGELFF TGTGCCAGCAGCTTAGGTTATGACACCGGGGAGCTGTTTTTT
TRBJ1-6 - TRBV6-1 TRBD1 CASSEATGGQSPLHF TGTGCCAGCAGTGAAGCGACAGGGGGACAGTCACCCCTCCACTTT
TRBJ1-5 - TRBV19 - CASNSKLSYQPQHF TGTGCCAGTAACTCTAAATTGTCCTATCAGCCCCAGCATTTT
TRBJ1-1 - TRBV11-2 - CASSLVQGLAFF TGTGCCAGCAGCTTAGTTCAGGGGCTGGCTTTCTTT
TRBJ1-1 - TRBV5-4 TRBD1 CASSSQNQGGIEAFF TGTGCCAGCAGCTCCCAAAACCAGGGGGGAATTGAAGCTTTCTTT
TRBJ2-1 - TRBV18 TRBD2 CASSPQLGAGGYEQFF TGTGCCAGCTCACCACAACTCGGAGCGGGGGGCTATGAGCAGTTCTTC